This TCR beta chain appears in the sequencing data of a study of T cell repertoires in cytomegalovirus infection. Findings of the study overall: The ex vivo response was dominated by HLA-C-restricted CMV-specific TCR beta clonotypes.

TCRdb passed the reads through MiXCR, listing each CDR3 protein once. The data contain 100,000 to 150,000 distinct CDR3 sequences, roughly a third of them seen just once; the ten biggest clones take up around 54%. CDR3 length: 14 residues. Germline V gene data show CDR1 as MDHEN and CDR2 as SYDVKM. Deletions cut 4 bases from V and 0 bases from J, with 7 bases between. This clonotype was found many times. Its specificity is unknown. Material: CD8+ T cells from cultured PBMCs, obtained from culture after CMV antigen stimulation. This sequence was found in a human donor in good health (CMV status not recorded). Some clones in this sample may be carry-over from other donors' samples. The chain couples TRBV28 to TRBJ1-5; D is undetermined. The CDR3: CASSSLNSNQPQHF. Written as DNA, the CDR3 is TGTGCCAGCAGTTCCCTAAATAGCAATCAGCCCCAGCATTTT. The variable domain in full, with the rest retrieved from reference TRBV28 and TRBJ1-5, is DVKVTQSSRYLVKRTGEKVFLECVQDMDHENMFWYRQDPGLGLRLIYFSYDVKMKEKGDIPEGYSVSREKKERFSLILESASTNQTSMYLCASSSLNSNQPQHFGDGTRLSIL.